The 10 T cell receptor beta chains reported below all come from one sample, sequenced in a study of blood T cell repertoires in COVID-19. The table came from immunoSEQ multiplex PCR; TCRdb's copy has only in-frame clones and leaves some out. The sample holds about 300,000 clones; around four fifths are singletons and the top ten take about 1.2%. The sample was peripheral blood. The receptors here all came from a woman aged 45 to 65 with acute or convalescent COVID-19.

The rearrangement links TRBV13 to TRBJ1-2; 7 bases are a match to TRBD1. V was clipped by 1 base and J by 0 bases; unmatched bases: 11. This CDR3 has 18 residues. Germline V lookup: CDR1 PRHDT, CDR2 FYEKMQ (reference sequence). CDR3 nucleotides: TGTGCCAGCAGCTTAGAGGGTCAGTGGCAGGGGGCTAACTATGGCTACACCTTC. Its protein is CASSLEGQWQGANYGYTF.

This clone was observed once. The chain recombines TRBV25-1 with TRBJ1-3; D is perhaps TRBD1 (6 bases). Germline-derived CDR1 and CDR2 are MGHDK and SYGVNS. V was trimmed by 3 bases and J by 4 bases, leaving 7 bases between them. This CDR3 comprises 13 residues. CDR3 nucleotides: TGTGCCAGCAGTGAGGGGACAGGAAACACCATATATTTT. Translated, it gives CASSEGTGNTIYF.

This sequence joins TRBV7-2 and TRBJ2-3, with D possibly being TRBD2 (7 bases). The germline CDR1 and CDR2 sequences are SGHTA and FQGNSA. Between the trimmed V and J ends, which lost 0 bases and 2 bases, there was a span of 12 bases. The length of the CDR3 is 16 residues. The CDR3 sequence is CASSLARGPTTDTQYF. The CDR3 nucleotides are TGTGCCAGCAGCTTAGCGCGGGGGCCAACCACAGATACGCAGTATTTT.

The rearrangement uses TRBV5-1 and TRBJ2-7; 7 nucleotides match TRBD1. CDR1 is SGHRS, CDR2 YFSETQ, per germline. V shed 5 bases and J 3 bases; nucleotides not matched to a gene: 8. The CDR3 spans 14 residues. The CDR3 coding sequence is TGCGCCAGCAGTCCCGGACAGGACCTCTACGAGCAGTACTTC. Its protein product is CASSPGQDLYEQYF. Combining the CDR3 with reference TRBV5-1 and TRBJ2-7 gives the whole variable domain KAGVTQTPRYLIKTRGQQVTLSCSPISGHRSVSWYQQTPGQGLQFLFEYFSETQRNKGNFPGRFSGRQFSNSRSEMNVSTLELGDSALYLCASSPGQDLYEQYFGPGTRLTVT.

The chain combines TRBV4-3 with TRBJ2-1; TRBD2 matches at 10 bases. The length of the CDR3 is 17 residues. Germline CDR1 and CDR2: LGHNA and YSLEER. Germline trimming cut 1 base from V and 9 bases from J; bases unmatched to any gene: 12. The CDR3 DNA reads as TGCGCCAGCAGCCAAGCCCATGGGCCTAGCGGGAGAGGTGAGCAGTTCTTC. Its translation is CASSQAHGPSGRGEQFF.

The chain recombines TRBV10-3 with TRBJ2-7; TRBD1 aligns across 7 bases. Unmatched junction bases numbered 7, after V lost 5 bases and J lost 6 bases. Germline CDR1 and CDR2: ENHRY and SYGVKD. The CDR3 has 13 amino acids. In DNA form, the CDR3 reads TGTGCCATCAGTTTACAGGGGCCGGGCGAGCAGTACTTC. Its protein product is CAISLQGPGEQYF.

The gene calls are TRBV19 and TRBJ1-5; 7 bases fit TRBD1. The CDR3 has 14 amino acids. Germline values: CDR1 LNHDA, CDR2 SQIVND (reference sequence). The trim removed 8 bases at V and 5 bases at J, leaving 9 bases unmatched. CDR3 residues: CASRYRGGDQPQHF. CDR3 nucleotides: TGTGCCAGTCGGTACAGGGGCGGGGATCAGCCCCAGCATTTT.

The CDR3 sequence is CASRTSGHEQYF. The CDR3 region has the DNA TGTGCCAGTAGGACTAGCGGCCACGAGCAGTACTTC. The chain recombines TRBV19 with TRBJ2-7, with 9 bases lining up with TRBD2. Germline-derived CDR1 and CDR2 are LNHDA and SQIVND (reference sequence). The CDR3 covers 12 residues. Trimming took 6 bases from V and 5 from J; bases not matched to a gene: 2.

The V call is TRBV30, the J call TRBJ1-2; 11 positions agree with TRBD1. Losses at the gene ends were 4 bases for V and 4 bases for J; bases not matched to a gene: 5. The CDR3 is 14 amino acids. The V gene's germline CDR1 is GTSNPN and CDR2 SVGIG (reference sequence). The CDR3 sequence: CAWIGQGALYGYTF. In nucleotides, the CDR3 is TGTGCCTGGATCGGACAGGGGGCCCTCTATGGCTACACCTTC.

The chain uses TRBV11-3 and TRBJ2-1; maybe TRBD2 (6 bases). The CDR3 has 15 amino acids. V was shortened by 1 base and J by 0 bases, with 7 bases between the two germline ends. The germline gives CDR1 SGHNT, CDR2 YENEEA. The CDR3 region has the DNA TGTGCCAGCAGCTTAGCGGGGGACTCCTACAATGAGCAGTTCTTC. It codes for CASSLAGDSYNEQFF.